The 26 T cell receptor beta chains below were found in one sample sequenced in a study of blood T cell repertoires in COVID-19 (dated by TCRdb to about 2020). Library preparation was by the immunoSEQ multiplex PCR assay. The clones in this table, taken by TCRdb from immuneACCESS, are in-frame only. Not every clone is retained; where verified, under half of the shortfall comes from an unresolved V gene, and the cause of the rest is unknown. For this sample there are under 200,000 clones; 70% to 90% appear just once. Jointly, the top ten make up roughly 7% of the sample. Source material: peripheral blood. Source of these receptors: an elderly woman in a cohort sampled during active or convalescent COVID-19.

This chain links TRBV4-2 with TRBJ2-1, with 7 bases lining up with TRBD2. The CDR3 spans 16 residues. J gave up 0 bases and V 1 base, and 3 bases lay outside the gene matches. The germline V gene encodes CDR1 LGHNA and CDR2 YNFKEQ. CDR3 region: CASSQATSVSYNEQFF. DNA for the CDR3: TGTGCCAGCAGCCAAGCCACTAGCGTCTCCTACAATGAGCAGTTCTTC.

This clone was recorded once. V gene TRBV18 combines with J gene TRBJ1-2; D ambiguous. This CDR3 has 13 amino acids. Germline V CDR1 and CDR2: KGHSH, LQKENI. Deletions cut 3 bases from V and 6 bases from J, with 11 bases between. The CDR3 reads CASSPQELDGYTF. CDR3 DNA sequence: TGTGCCAGCTCACCCCAGGAACTTGATGGCTACACCTTC.

The genes are TRBV2 and TRBJ1-5, with D perhaps TRBD1 (6 bases). The V gene's germline CDR1 is SNHLY and CDR2 FYNNEI. Trimming removed 4 bases at V and 4 bases at J, with 14 bases between. This CDR3 has 15 residues. The CDR3 spells CASSGPGTNNQPQHF. The CDR3 DNA sequence: TGTGCCAGCAGTGGACCCGGGACAAATAATCAGCCCCAGCATTTT.

The chain is built from TRBV11-2 and TRBJ2-1, with TRBD2 matching 8 bases. V was pared by 5 bases and J by 1 base, with 7 bases of the junction left unmatched. The CDR3 loop spans 16 amino acids. From germline, CDR1 is SGHAT and CDR2 FQNNGV. This CDR3 reads CASSGRGTRSYNEQFF. Written as DNA, the CDR3 is TGTGCCAGCAGCGGACGGGGGACTAGATCCTACAATGAGCAGTTCTTC.

V usage is TRBV29-1 and J usage is TRBJ2-3, with D hard to call. CDR3 length: 11 residues. V was trimmed by 3 bases and J by 14 bases, leaving 15 bases between them. Germline-derived CDR1 and CDR2 are SQVTM and ANQGSEA. CDR3 region: CSVERQTSSYF. The CDR3 DNA reads as TGCAGCGTTGAGAGGCAGACCAGTTCGTATTTT.

The rearrangement uses TRBV7-9 and TRBJ2-5; a weak D match, TRBD1 (6 bases). The CDR3 has 14 amino acids. CDR1 and CDR2 from the germline V gene are SEHNR and FQNEAQ (reference sequence). Trimming took 4 bases from V and 2 from J, leaving 11 bases between them. The CDR3 nucleotides read TGTGCCAGCAGCTACCCGGGACAACAAGAGACCCAGTACTTC. Protein sequence: CASSYPGQQETQYF. The whole variable domain, remainder taken from reference TRBV7-9 and TRBJ2-5, is DTGVSQNPRHKITKRGQNVTFRCDPISEHNRLYWYRQTLGQGPEFLTYFQNEAQLEKSRLLSDRFSAERPKGSFSTLEIQRTEQGDSAMYLCASSYPGQQETQYFGPGTRLLVL.

The CDR3 nucleotides read TGTGCCAGCAGTTTCTCCGGGACCTACGAGCAGTACTTC. Protein product: CASSFSGTYEQYF. This chain joins TRBV12-3 or TRBV12-4 and TRBJ2-7; D is possibly TRBD2 (5 bases). Trimming left V 3 bases short and J 2 bases short, with 8 bases between. CDR3 length: 13 amino acids.

The chain employs TRBV18 and TRBJ2-7, with D possibly matching TRBD1 (6 bases). The CDR3 runs to 15 residues. Germline loops: CDR1 KGHSH, CDR2 LQKENI. With 1 base removed from V and 2 bases from J, the gap between germline ends came to 12 bases. The CDR3 sequence is CASSPRQGFAYEQYF. In DNA form, the CDR3 reads TGTGCCAGCTCACCACGTCAGGGGTTCGCCTACGAGCAGTACTTC.

The rearrangement links TRBV19 to TRBJ1-1; D gene uncertain. CDR3 length: 14 residues. Germline V gives CDR1 LNHDA, CDR2 SQIVND (reference sequence). V lost 1 base and J 5 bases, leaving 11 bases between the germline ends. In DNA form, the CDR3 reads TGTGCCAGTAGTATAGGCGCACTGATGACTGAAGCTTTCTTT. Protein: CASSIGALMTEAFF.

The rearrangement links TRBV5-5 to TRBJ2-3; D ambiguous. Germline V lookup: CDR1 SGHKS, CDR2 YYEKEE (reference sequence). The CDR3 has 14 residues. Trimming left V 5 bases short and J 1 base short, with 11 bases between. The DNA for the CDR3 is TGTGCCAGCAGGAGTTATAGTGGCACAGATACGCAGTATTTT. Its translation: CASRSYSGTDTQYF.

V is TRBV7-2 and J is TRBJ1-1; possibly TRBD1 for D (6 bases). Germline values: CDR1 SGHTA, CDR2 FQGNSA. The CDR3 has 15 amino acids. The V end lost 1 base, the J end lost 3 bases, and 12 bases lay between the germline ends. CDR3 loop: CASSLGDTPHTEAFF. CDR3 bases: TGTGCCAGCAGCTTAGGGGACACGCCCCACACTGAAGCTTTCTTT.

This clone was detected once. V and J are TRBV5-4 and TRBJ2-5; 12 bases are a match to TRBD2. This CDR3 is 17 amino acids long. Germline V gene lookup returns CDR1 SGHNT and CDR2 YYREEE (reference sequence). With V trimmed by 4 bases and J by 1 base, 8 bases remained unmatched. The CDR3 region has the DNA TGTGCCAGCAGCCTCGGACTAGCGGGGACCCTCCAAGAGACCCAGTACTTC. Protein: CASSLGLAGTLQETQYF.

This sequence joins TRBV11-3 and TRBJ2-5; tentatively, D is TRBD2 (6 bases). The CDR3 sequence is 14 residues long. The ends were cut back, 0 bases at V and 7 bases at J, with 12 bases in the middle. Per germline, CDR1 SGHNT and CDR2 YENEEA. In DNA form, the CDR3 reads TGTGCCAGCAGCTTAGACGGGGGAAGCTCGACCCAGTACTTC. This translates into CASSLDGGSSTQYF.

J is TRBJ1-1 and V is TRBV6-1; D unresolved. The CDR3 sequence is 13 residues long. From germline, CDR1 is MNHNS and CDR2 SASEGT. Trimming cost V 1 base and J 7 bases, with 10 bases left between them. The CDR3 here is CASSEGLGGEAFF. CDR3 nucleotide sequence: TGTGCCAGCAGTGAAGGTCTAGGAGGTGAAGCTTTCTTT.

This clone was recorded only once. This chain links TRBV2 with TRBJ2-3; TRBD2 agrees at 8 bases. The trim removed 5 bases at V and 1 base at J, leaving 2 bases unmatched. There are 14 residues in the CDR3. Germline-derived CDR1 and CDR2 are SNHLY and FYNNEI. For the CDR3, the DNA is TGTGCCAGCAGTCCGACTAGCGGCACAGATACGCAGTATTTT. This gives the protein CASSPTSGTDTQYF.

The gene calls are TRBV11-2 and TRBJ2-4; D is undetermined. Trimming stripped 3 bases from V and 0 bases from J, with 9 bases between. The CDR3 totals 15 residues. Germline CDR1 reads SGHAT; CDR2 reads FQNNGV. In DNA form, the CDR3 reads TGTGCCAGCAGCTTTGAGACACTAGCCAAAAACATTCAGTACTTC. It translates to CASSFETLAKNIQYF.

CDR3 sequence reads: CASSPRQPSVLGGEQYF. The CDR3 nucleotides are TGTGCCAGCTCACCCCGCCAACCGTCGGTTCTGGGGGGCGAGCAGTACTTC. The chain combines TRBV18 with TRBJ2-7; TRBD2 is a possible D gene (6 bases). This CDR3 contains 17 residues. Trimming took 3 bases from V and 6 from J, leaving 24 bases between them. Germline CDR1 reads KGHSH; CDR2 reads LQKENI.

The chain employs TRBV5-6 and TRBJ1-3, with 8 bases lining up with TRBD1. The CDR3 is made up of 15 amino acids. CDR1 and CDR2 from the germline V gene are SGHDT and YYEEEE. J was trimmed by 3 bases and V by 0 bases; bases with no gene match: 2. The chain's CDR3 is CASSLGRGLGNTIYF. In DNA form, the CDR3 reads TGTGCCAGCAGCTTGGGCAGGGGGCTTGGAAACACCATATATTTT.

J is TRBJ1-2 and V is TRBV19; D unresolved. Germline V gene data show CDR1 as LNHDA and CDR2 as SQIVND (reference sequence). Between the trimmed V and J ends, which lost 1 base and 7 bases, there was a span of 10 bases. This CDR3 has 13 residues. CDR3 DNA: TGTGCCAGTAGTATAGGAGGGTCCGGTGGCTACACCTTC. Its translation is CASSIGGSGGYTF. Together with reference TRBV19 and TRBJ1-2, the CDR3 gives the full variable domain: DGGITQSPKYLFRKEGQNVTLSCEQNLNHDAMYWYRQDPGQGLRLIYYSQIVNDFQKGDIAEGYSVSREKKESFPLTVTSAQKNPTAFYLCASSIGGSGGYTFGSGTRLTVV.

In this sample, this clone turned up once. This chain connects TRBV9 to TRBJ2-7, with TRBD1 as a possible D gene (5 bases). The V end was cut by 0 bases, the J end by 7 bases, with 11 bases between. Germline CDR1 SGDLS, CDR2 YYNGEE. The CDR3 totals 13 residues. As DNA, the CDR3 is TGTGCCAGCAGCGTAGATGGCCAGGGTGAGCAGTACGTC. Residues: CASSVDGQGEQYV.

The rearrangement joins TRBV12-5 to TRBJ1-1; tentatively, D is TRBD1 (6 bases). V dropped 3 bases and J dropped 1 base, with 12 bases sitting between them. This CDR3 is 15 amino acids long. Germline V gene lookup returns CDR1 LGHNT and CDR2 FRNRAP. This CDR3 reads CASGFLGARNTEAFF. The CDR3 DNA reads TGTGCTAGTGGTTTTCTGGGGGCGCGGAACACTGAAGCTTTCTTT. Complete variable domain (other parts from reference TRBV12-5 and TRBJ1-1): DARVTQTPRHKVTEMGQEVTMRCQPILGHNTVFWYRQTMMQGLELLAYFRNRAPLDDSGMPKDRFSAEMPDATLATLKIQPSEPRDSAVYFCASGFLGARNTEAFFGQGTRLTVV.

The V gene is TRBV18, the J gene TRBJ2-1; 15 bases fit TRBD2. There are 17 residues in the CDR3. Unmatched junction bases numbered 9, after V lost 3 bases and J lost 9 bases. Germline CDR1 reads KGHSH; CDR2 reads LQKENI. Written as DNA, the CDR3 is TGTGCCAGCTCACCCCAGACCGGGACTAGCGGGGGGAGTGAGCAGTTCTTC. Its translation is CASSPQTGTSGGSEQFF.

A single count supports this clone. The chain uses TRBV19 and TRBJ2-3; 12 bases are shared with TRBD2. This CDR3 region has 15 residues. CDR1 LNHDA and CDR2 SQIVND come from the germline V gene (reference sequence). With 3 bases clipped from V and 6 bases from J, the junction kept 4 bases outside the gene matches. In nucleotides, the CDR3 is TGTGCCAGTAGTATCAGACTAGCGGGGGCGGATACGCAGTATTTT. Protein: CASSIRLAGADTQYF.

The CDR3 loop is CAWSDIQGNYGYTF. DNA for the CDR3: TGTGCCTGGAGCGATATACAGGGTAACTATGGCTACACCTTC. This chain connects TRBV30 to TRBJ1-2; D perhaps matches TRBD1 (6 bases). With 3 bases removed from V and 1 base from J, the gap between germline ends came to 12 bases. This CDR3 spans 14 amino acids. Germline V CDR1 and CDR2: GTSNPN, SVGIG (reference sequence). The variable domain in full, completed from reference TRBV30 and TRBJ1-2, reads SQTIHQWPATLVQPVGSPLSLECTVEGTSNPNLYWYRQAAGRGLQLLFYSVGIGQISSEVPQNLSASRPQDRQFILSSKKLLLSDSGFYLCAWSDIQGNYGYTFGSGTRLTVV.

The V and J genes are TRBV6-5 and TRBJ2-5; 8 nucleotides line up with TRBD2. V shed 6 bases, J shed 5 bases, and the junction held 5 bases outside the gene matches. This CDR3 is built from 13 residues. Germline-derived CDR1 and CDR2 are MNHEY and SVGAGI. The CDR3 sequence is CASSLGLEETQYF. CDR3 sequence (DNA): TGTGCCAGCAGCCTGGGACTAGAGGAGACCCAGTACTTC.

Here the CDR3 DNA reads TGCAACAGCTCGGGGGACAGGAGAGCTGGGGCCAACGTCCTGACTTTC. It specifies CNSSGDRRAGANVLTF. The chain couples TRBV29-1 to TRBJ2-6; 8 nucleotides match TRBD1. Germline V gene data show CDR1 as SQVTM and CDR2 as ANQGSEA. The CDR3 runs 16 residues.